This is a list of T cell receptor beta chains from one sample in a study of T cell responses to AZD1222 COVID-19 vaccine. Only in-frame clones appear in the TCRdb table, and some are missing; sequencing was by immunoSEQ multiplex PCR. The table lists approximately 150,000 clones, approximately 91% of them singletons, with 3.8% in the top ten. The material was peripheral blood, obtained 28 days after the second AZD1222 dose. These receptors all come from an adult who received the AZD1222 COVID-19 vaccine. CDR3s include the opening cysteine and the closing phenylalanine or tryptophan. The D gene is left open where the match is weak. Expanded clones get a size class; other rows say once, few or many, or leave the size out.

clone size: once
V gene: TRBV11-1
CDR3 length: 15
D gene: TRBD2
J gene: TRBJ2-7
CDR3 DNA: TGTGCCAGCACTTTGAGCGGGAGGTCGTCCTACGAGCAGTACTTC
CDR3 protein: CASTLSGRSSYEQYF

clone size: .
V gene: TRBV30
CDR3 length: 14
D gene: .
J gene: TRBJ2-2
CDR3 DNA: TGTGCCTGGAACAAGAAAGGGGGGACCGGGGAGCTGTTTTTT
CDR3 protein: CAWNKKGGTGELFF

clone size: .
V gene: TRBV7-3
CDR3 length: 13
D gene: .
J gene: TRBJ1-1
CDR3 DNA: TGTGCCAGCAGCATGGACATGAACACTGAAGCTTTCTTT
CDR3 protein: CASSMDMNTEAFF

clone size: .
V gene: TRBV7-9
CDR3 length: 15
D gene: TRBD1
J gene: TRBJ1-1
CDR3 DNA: TGTGCCAGCAGCATTAAGGACAGGTTTTTAACTGAAGCTTTCTTT
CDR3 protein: CASSIKDRFLTEAFF

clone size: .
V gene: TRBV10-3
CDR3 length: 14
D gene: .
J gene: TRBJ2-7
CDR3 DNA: TGTGCCTCGAGTCCGGGACGTCTTTCCTACGAGCAGTACTTC
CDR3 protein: CASSPGRLSYEQYF

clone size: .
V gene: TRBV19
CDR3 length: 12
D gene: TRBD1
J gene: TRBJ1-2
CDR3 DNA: TGTGCCAGTACCCGGACAGGCGATGGCTACACCTTC
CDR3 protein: CASTRTGDGYTF

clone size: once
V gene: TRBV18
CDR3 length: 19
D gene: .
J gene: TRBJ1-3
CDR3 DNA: TGTGCCAGCTCACCACCGATAGGGCTGCACCCAGAATCAGGAAACACCATATATTTT
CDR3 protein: CASSPPIGLHPESGNTIYF

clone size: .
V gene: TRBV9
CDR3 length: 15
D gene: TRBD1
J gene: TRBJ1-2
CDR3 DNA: TGTGCCAGCAGCGTAGAGGGACAGGGTTTCTATGGCTACACCTTC
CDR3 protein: CASSVEGQGFYGYTF

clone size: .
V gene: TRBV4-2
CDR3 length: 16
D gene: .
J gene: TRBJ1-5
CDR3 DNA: TGTGCCAGCAGCCAAGATGCTGCAGGGGCAGGTCAGCCCCAGCATTTT
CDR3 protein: CASSQDAAGAGQPQHF

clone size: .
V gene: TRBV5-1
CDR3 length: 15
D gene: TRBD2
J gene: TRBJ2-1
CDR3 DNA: TGCGCCAGCAGCTTGGCCAGCGGGGGCGGAAATGAGCAGTTCTTC
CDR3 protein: CASSLASGGGNEQFF

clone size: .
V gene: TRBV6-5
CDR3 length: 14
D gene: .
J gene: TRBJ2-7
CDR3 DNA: TGTGCCAGCTCACCCGGGACTGGAAAATACGAGCAGTACTTC
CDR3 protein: CASSPGTGKYEQYF

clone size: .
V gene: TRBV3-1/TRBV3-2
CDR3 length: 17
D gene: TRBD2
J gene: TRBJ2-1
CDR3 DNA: TGTGCCAGCAGCCAAAACCCCCTAGCGGGAGTGGGTAATGAGCAGTTCTTC
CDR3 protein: CASSQNPLAGVGNEQFF

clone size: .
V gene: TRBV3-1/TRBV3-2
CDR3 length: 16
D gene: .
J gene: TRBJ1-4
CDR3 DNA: TGTGCCAGCAGCCAAGGAGGAGGGAGGACTAATGAAAAACTGTTTTTT
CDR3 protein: CASSQGGGRTNEKLFF

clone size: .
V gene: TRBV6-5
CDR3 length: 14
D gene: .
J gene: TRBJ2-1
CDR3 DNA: TGTGCCAGCAGTTACCTGGATGAGGTTGCTGAGCAGTTCTTC
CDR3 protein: CASSYLDEVAEQFF

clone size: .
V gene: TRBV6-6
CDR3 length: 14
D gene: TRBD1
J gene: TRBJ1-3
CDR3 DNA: TGTGCCAGCTCGCGACAGGGCTCGGGAAACACCATATATTTT
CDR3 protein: CASSRQGSGNTIYF

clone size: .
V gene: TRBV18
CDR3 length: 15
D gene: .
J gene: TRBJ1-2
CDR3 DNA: TGTGCCAGCTCACCACCAGCGACGGGTAACTATGGCTACACCTTC
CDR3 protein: CASSPPATGNYGYTF

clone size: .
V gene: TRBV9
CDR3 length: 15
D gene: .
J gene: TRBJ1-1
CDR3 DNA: TGTGCCAGCAGCGTAGATGCGACAGTGAACACTGAAGCTTTCTTT
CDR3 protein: CASSVDATVNTEAFF

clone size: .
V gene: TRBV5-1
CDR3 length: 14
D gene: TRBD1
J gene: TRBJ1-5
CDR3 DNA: TGCGCCAGCAGCGAACAGGGGAGGGATCAGCCCCAGCATTTT
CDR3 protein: CASSEQGRDQPQHF

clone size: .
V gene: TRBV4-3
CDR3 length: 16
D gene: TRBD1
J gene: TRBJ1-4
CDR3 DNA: TGCGCCAGCAGCCGTACATGGACAGGGGAACATGAAAAACTGTTTTTT
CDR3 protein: CASSRTWTGEHEKLFF

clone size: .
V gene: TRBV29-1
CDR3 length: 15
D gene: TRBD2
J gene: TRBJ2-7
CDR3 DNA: TGCAGCGTTGAAGGCCCGACTAGCGGTGACTACGAGCAGTACTTC
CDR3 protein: CSVEGPTSGDYEQYF

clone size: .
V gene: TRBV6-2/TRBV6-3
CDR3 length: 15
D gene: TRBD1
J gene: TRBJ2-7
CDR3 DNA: TGTGCCAGCAGTTACTCGATCGGACAGGGCTACGAGCAGTACTTC
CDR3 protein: CASSYSIGQGYEQYF

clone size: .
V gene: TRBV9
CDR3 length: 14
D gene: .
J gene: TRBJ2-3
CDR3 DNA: TGTGCCAGCTCGAGGGGGTCTAGCACAGATACGCAGTATTTT
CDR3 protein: CASSRGSSTDTQYF

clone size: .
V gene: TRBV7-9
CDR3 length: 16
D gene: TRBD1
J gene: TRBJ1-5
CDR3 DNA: TGTGCCAGCAGCTTTTGGACAGGGCTCAGCAATCAGCCCCAGCATTTT
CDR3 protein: CASSFWTGLSNQPQHF

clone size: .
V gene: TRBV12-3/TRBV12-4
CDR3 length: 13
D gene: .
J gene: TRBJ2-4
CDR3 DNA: TGTGCCAGCAGTTCACAGGGTTGGAACATTCAGTACTTC
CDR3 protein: CASSSQGWNIQYF

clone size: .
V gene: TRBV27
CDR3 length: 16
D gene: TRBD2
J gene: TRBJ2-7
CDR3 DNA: TGTGCCAGCAGTTTGGGGACTAGCGGGACCTCCTACGAGCAGTACTTC
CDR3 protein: CASSLGTSGTSYEQYF

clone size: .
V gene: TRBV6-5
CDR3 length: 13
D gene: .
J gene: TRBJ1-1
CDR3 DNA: TGTGCCAGCACCCTCAGGGGAGGGACTGAAGCTTTCTTT
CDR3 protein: CASTLRGGTEAFF

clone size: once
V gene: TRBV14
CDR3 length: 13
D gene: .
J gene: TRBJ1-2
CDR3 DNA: TGTGCCAGCAGCCAAGACACTAACTATGGCTACACCTTC
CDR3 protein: CASSQDTNYGYTF

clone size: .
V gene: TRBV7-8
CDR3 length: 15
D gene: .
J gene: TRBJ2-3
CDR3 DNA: TGTGCCAGCAGCTTACGGGGGTGGGGCACAGATACGCAGTATTTT
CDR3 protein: CASSLRGWGTDTQYF

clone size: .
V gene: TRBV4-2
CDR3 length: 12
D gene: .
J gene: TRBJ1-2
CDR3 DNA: TGTGCCAGCAGCCTCGTCAACTATGGCTACACCTTC
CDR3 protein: CASSLVNYGYTF

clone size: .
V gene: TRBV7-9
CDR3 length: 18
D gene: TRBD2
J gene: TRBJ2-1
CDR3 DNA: TGTGCCAGCAGCTTACCCCCCCGACTAGCGGGGCATTCCAATGAGCAGTTCTTC
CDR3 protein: CASSLPPRLAGHSNEQFF

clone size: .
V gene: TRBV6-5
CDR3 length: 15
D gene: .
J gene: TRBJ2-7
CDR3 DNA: TGTGCCAGCAGTCGTCCGATGGGCAGCAGATACGAGCAGTACTTC
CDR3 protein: CASSRPMGSRYEQYF

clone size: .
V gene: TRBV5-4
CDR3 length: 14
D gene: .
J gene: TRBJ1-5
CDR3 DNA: TGTGCCAGCAGCTTGTGGGGTTACAATCAGCCCCAGCATTTT
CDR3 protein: CASSLWGYNQPQHF

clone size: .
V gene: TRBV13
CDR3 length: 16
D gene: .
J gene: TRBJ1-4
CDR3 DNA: TGTGCCAGCAGCAGCCGGACCGTCGCAACTAATGAAAAACTGTTTTTT
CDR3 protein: CASSSRTVATNEKLFF

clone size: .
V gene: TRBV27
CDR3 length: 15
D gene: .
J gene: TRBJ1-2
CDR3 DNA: TGTGCCAGCAGTTTATCGTCAGGGCTTATCAATGGCTACACCTTC
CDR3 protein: CASSLSSGLINGYTF

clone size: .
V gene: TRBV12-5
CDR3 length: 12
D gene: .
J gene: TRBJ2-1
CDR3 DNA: TGTGCTAGTGGTTTGGGTCTCAATGAGCAGTTCTTC
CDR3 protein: CASGLGLNEQFF

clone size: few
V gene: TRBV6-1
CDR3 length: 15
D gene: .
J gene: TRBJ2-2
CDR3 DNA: TGTGCCAGCAGTGAACACGGAACTGTCACCGGGGAGCTGTTTTTT
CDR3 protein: CASSEHGTVTGELFF